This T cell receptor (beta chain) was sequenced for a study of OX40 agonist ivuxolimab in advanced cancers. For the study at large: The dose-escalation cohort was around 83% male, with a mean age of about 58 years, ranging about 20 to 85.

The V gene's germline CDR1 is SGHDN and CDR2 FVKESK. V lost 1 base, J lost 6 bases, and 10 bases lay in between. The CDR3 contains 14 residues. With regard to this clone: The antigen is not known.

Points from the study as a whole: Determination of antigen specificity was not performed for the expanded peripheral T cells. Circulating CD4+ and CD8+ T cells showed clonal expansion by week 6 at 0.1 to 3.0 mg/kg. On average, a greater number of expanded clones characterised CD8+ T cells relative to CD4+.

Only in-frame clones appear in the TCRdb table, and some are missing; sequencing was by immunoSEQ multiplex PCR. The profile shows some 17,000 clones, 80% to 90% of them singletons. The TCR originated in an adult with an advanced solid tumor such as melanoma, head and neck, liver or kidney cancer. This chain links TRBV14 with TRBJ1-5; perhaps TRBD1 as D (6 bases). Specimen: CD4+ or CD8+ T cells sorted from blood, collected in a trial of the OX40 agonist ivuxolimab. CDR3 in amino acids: CASSQGGAGQPQHF. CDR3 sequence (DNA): TGTGCCAGCAGCCAAGGGGGGGCGGGTCAGCCCCAGCATTTT.